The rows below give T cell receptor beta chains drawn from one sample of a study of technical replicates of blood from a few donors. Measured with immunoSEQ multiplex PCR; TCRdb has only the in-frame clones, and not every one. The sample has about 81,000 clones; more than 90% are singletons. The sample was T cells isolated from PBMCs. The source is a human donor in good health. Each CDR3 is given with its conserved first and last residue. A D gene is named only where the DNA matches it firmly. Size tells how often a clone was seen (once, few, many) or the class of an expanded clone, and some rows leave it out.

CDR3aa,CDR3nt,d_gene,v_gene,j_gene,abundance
CASSPLAGYSGNTIYF,TGTGCCAGCAGCCCCCTGGCGGGTTACTCTGGAAACACCATATATTTT,.,TRBV11-2,TRBJ1-3,.
CASSYPMTERGYEQYF,TGTGCCAGCAGTTACCCAATGACGGAGCGGGGGTACGAGCAGTACTTC,TRBD2,TRBV6-5,TRBJ2-7,.
CASSYSIRGRAFF,TGTGCCAGCAGTTACTCGATCCGGGGTCGAGCTTTCTTT,.,TRBV6-5,TRBJ1-1,.
CASRAGPEIPYEQYF,TGTGCCAGCAGAGCGGGACCTGAAATCCCCTACGAGCAGTACTTC,TRBD2,TRBV28,TRBJ2-7,.
CASSVLPDRGAEAFF,TGTGCCAGCAGCGTCCTTCCCGACAGGGGCGCTGAAGCTTTCTTT,TRBD1,TRBV9,TRBJ1-1,.
CASSQEPHTEAFF,TGTGCTAGCAGCCAAGAGCCCCACACTGAAGCTTTCTTT,.,TRBV7-7,TRBJ1-1,.
CASSQELIGVTGELFF,TGCGCCAGCAGCCAAGAGCTGATCGGGGTCACCGGGGAGCTGTTTTTT,.,TRBV4-3,TRBJ2-2,once
CASSPGLAGGVPKKTQYF,TGTGCCAGCAGCCCGGGACTAGCGGGAGGAGTGCCGAAGAAGACCCAGTACTTC,TRBD2,TRBV11-2,TRBJ2-5,once
CASSISGGTSYEQYF,TGTGCCAGTAGTATTTCCGGCGGGACCTCCTACGAGCAGTACTTC,.,TRBV19,TRBJ2-7,.
CASSAGTGGAGYTF,TGCGCCAGCAGCGCCGGGACAGGGGGCGCTGGCTACACCTTC,TRBD1,TRBV5-1,TRBJ1-2,.